The entry below describes one TCR beta chain. Its antigen is unidentified. The data were produced by immunoSEQ multiplex PCR, yet TCRdb's version contains in-frame clones alone and is incomplete. The profile covers roughly 60,000 clones, with 80% to 90% appearing a single time and about 4.1% taken by the ten largest. Per germline, CDR1 MNHNS and CDR2 SASEGT. The CDR3 is 18 residues long. This specimen belongs to a study of a mutant IDH1 vaccine in newly diagnosed glioma. Study-level information: Eight vaccinations went to patients in weeks 1, 3, 5, 7, 11, 15, 19, 23. Patients were started on vaccination 4-6 weeks after radiotherapy alone, or with temozolomide cycles. Study-wide findings and caveats: About 92% of patients showed vaccine-induced immune responses across multiple MHC alleles.

Time point in this sample: week 23, last vaccination. In the vaccine, a single dose held 300 ug of the mutant IDH1 20-mer peptide, along with topical imiquimod. Tumors from donors were new WHO grade 3 or 4 IDH1-mutant astrocytomas with ATRX loss. Source: PBMCs, taken from a glioma patient whose treatment included an IDH1 peptide vaccine. The chain uses TRBV6-1 and TRBJ2-5, with D possibly TRBD1 on 6 matching bases. The DNA end is more similar to TRBJ2-7, so the J call may be wrong. This receptor was taken from a man aged 25-45 years with glioma. CDR3 residues: CASSEAPHTPGHGYEQYF. Written as DNA, the CDR3 is TGTGCCAGCAGTGAAGCCCCCCATACCCCGGGACACGGATACGAGCAGTACTTC.